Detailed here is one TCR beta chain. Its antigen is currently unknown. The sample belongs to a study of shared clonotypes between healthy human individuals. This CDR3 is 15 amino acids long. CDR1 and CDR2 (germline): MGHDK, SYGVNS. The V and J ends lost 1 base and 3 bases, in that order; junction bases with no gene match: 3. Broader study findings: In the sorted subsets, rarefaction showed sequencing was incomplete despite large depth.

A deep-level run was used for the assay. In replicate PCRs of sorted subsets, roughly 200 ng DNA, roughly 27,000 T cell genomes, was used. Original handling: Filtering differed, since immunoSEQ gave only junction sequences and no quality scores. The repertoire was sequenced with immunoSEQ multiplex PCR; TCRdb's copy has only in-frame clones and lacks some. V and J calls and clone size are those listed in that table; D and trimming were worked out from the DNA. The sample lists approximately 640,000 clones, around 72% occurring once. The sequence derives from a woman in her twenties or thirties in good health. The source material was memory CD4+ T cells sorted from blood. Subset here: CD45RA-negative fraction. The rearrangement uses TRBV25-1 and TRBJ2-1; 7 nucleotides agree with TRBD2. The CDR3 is CASSEWRENYNEQFF. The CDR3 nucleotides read TGTGCCAGCAGTGAATGGCGGGAGAACTACAATGAGCAGTTCTTC.